The next 27 T cell receptor beta chains were all read from a single sample in a study of T cell clonotyping in hematopoietic cell transplantation. Assay: immunoSEQ multiplex PCR; the TCRdb copy retains only in-frame clones and omits some. Of approximately 9,000 clones in the sample, 75% to 80% were seen once. Source: peripheral blood mononuclear cells, taken 180 days after allogeneic stem cell transplant. The origin of the receptors is a female patient aged 50 to 60 who had an allogeneic stem cell transplant from a related donor, so the T cells may come from the graft donor. Some clones in this sample may be carry-over from other donors' samples.

The chain carries TRBV19 and TRBJ2-5, with 8 positions matching TRBD2. CDR1 is LNHDA and CDR2 is SQIVND in the germline V gene (reference sequence). The CDR3 is 15 residues long. Trimming removed 5 bases from V and 9 bases from J; junction bases left unmatched: 14. The CDR3 nucleotides read TGTGCCAGTAGTCATAATAGCGGGCGCGGGGGGTCCCAGTACTTC. It is translated as CASSHNSGRGGSQYF.

The chain links TRBV7-2 to TRBJ1-1; 7 bases map to TRBD1. V gave up 4 bases and J gave up 2 bases; unmatched junction bases: 10. CDR3 length equals 16 residues. The V gene's germline CDR1 is SGHTA and CDR2 FQGNSA. The CDR3 reads CASSYKDRDLNTEAFF. Here the CDR3 DNA reads TGTGCCAGCAGCTACAAAGACAGGGACCTCAACACTGAAGCTTTCTTT.

The chain recombines TRBV4-2 with TRBJ2-5, with 7 positions matching TRBD1. The V gene end was trimmed by 4 bases and the J gene end by 5 bases; junction bases not matched to a gene: 13. CDR1 and CDR2 from the germline V gene are LGHNA and YNFKEQ. This CDR3 is 16 amino acids long. The DNA of the CDR3 is TGTGCCAGCAGCCGGACCGCGCAACAGGGGTGGGAGACCCAGTACTTC. This encodes CASSRTAQQGWETQYF.

V gene TRBV7-8 combines with J gene TRBJ1-6; 7 positions agree with TRBD1. Germline trimming cut 5 bases from V and 0 bases from J; bases unmatched to any gene: 7. CDR1 SGHVS and CDR2 FQNEAQ come from the germline V gene. The CDR3 is 17 residues long. For the CDR3, the DNA is TGTGCCAGCAGCGCCCGACAGGGCGACTCCTATAATTCACCCCTCCACTTT. It is translated as CASSARQGDSYNSPLHF.

The chain recombines TRBV7-8 with TRBJ1-2; D is possibly TRBD1 (6 bases). This CDR3 has 15 residues. The V gene lost 1 base and the J gene lost 6 bases, with 15 bases spanning the gap. Germline values: CDR1 SGHVS, CDR2 FQNEAQ. Here the CDR3 DNA reads TGTGCCAGCAGCTTAGGGAGGACAGCGCAGCATGGCTACACCTTC. It specifies CASSLGRTAQHGYTF.

This chain links TRBV10-2 with TRBJ1-5; no clear D gene. Germline lookup yields CDR1 WSHSY and CDR2 SAAADI. V dropped 6 bases and J dropped 0 bases, with 15 bases sitting between them. This CDR3 has 16 amino acids. The CDR3 sequence is CASRDPSPHSNQPQHF. CDR3 in DNA: TGCGCCAGCAGGGACCCGTCGCCGCATAGCAATCAGCCCCAGCATTTT.

This clone was recorded a few times. CDR3 in amino acids: CASSRGAPTPTGYTF. In DNA form, the CDR3 reads TGTGCCAGCTCACGTGGTGCCCCGACCCCAACTGGCTACACCTTC. The rearrangement joins TRBV18 to TRBJ1-2; D gene ambiguous. V was trimmed by 4 bases and J by 7 bases, leaving 19 bases between them. CDR3 length: 15 residues. Per the germline V gene, CDR1 is KGHSH and CDR2 is LQKENI.

The rearrangement links TRBV10-2 to TRBJ2-7; no reliable D call. The CDR3 runs to 13 residues. Germline CDR1 WSHSY, CDR2 SAAADI. The ends were cut back, 4 bases at V and 2 bases at J, with 9 bases in the middle. The CDR3 DNA reads as TGCGCCAGCAGTGTAAAGGTTACCTACGAGCAGTACTTC. Protein: CASSVKVTYEQYF.

The chain links TRBV9 to TRBJ1-2; D is ambiguous. V dropped 0 bases and J dropped 4 bases, with 22 bases sitting between them. Germline lookup yields CDR1 SGDLS and CDR2 YYNGEE. CDR3 length equals 18 residues. As DNA, the CDR3 is TGTGCCAGCAGCGTAGGTGAAAGGGTCCTAGCCTTGGGCTATGGCTACACCTTC. It codes for CASSVGERVLALGYGYTF.

J is TRBJ1-2 and V is TRBV4-1, with D possibly TRBD1 on 5 matching bases. In germline, CDR1 is MGHRA, CDR2 YSYEKL. Trimming shortened V by 6 bases and J by 2 bases, and 19 bases separated the two germline ends. The CDR3 extends over 16 amino acids. The CDR3 reads CASRTAGNGGNYGYTF. The CDR3 DNA reads as TGCGCCAGCAGGACGGCAGGGAATGGTGGGAACTATGGCTACACCTTC.

The chain is built from TRBV5-1 and TRBJ2-7; TRBD1 agrees at 8 bases. The V gene end was trimmed by 3 bases and the J gene end by 2 bases; junction bases not matched to a gene: 10. From germline, CDR1 is SGHRS and CDR2 YFSETQ. CDR3 size: 16 residues. The CDR3 sequence is CASSSPMGTGPYEQYF. Here the CDR3 DNA reads TGCGCCAGCAGCTCCCCAATGGGGACAGGCCCCTACGAGCAGTACTTC.

V is TRBV5-1 and J is TRBJ1-5; perhaps TRBD1 as D (6 bases). This CDR3 is 15 amino acids long. Trimming took off 0 bases at V and 0 bases at J, with 7 bases between the two ends. Germline V lookup: CDR1 SGHRS, CDR2 YFSETQ. Here the CDR3 reads CASSLAGDSNQPQHF. Here the CDR3 DNA reads TGCGCCAGCAGCTTGGCAGGGGATAGCAATCAGCCCCAGCATTTT.

This rearrangement joins TRBV11-3 to TRBJ1-1; a weak D match, TRBD1 (5 bases). Trimming removed 2 bases from V and 3 bases from J, with 19 bases in between. The CDR3 covers 17 residues. Germline CDR1 and CDR2: SGHNT and YENEEA. In DNA, the CDR3 is TGTGCCAGCAGCTTAACGGGGGTTTCGGGGCGGCACACTGAAGCTTTCTTT. It is translated as CASSLTGVSGRHTEAFF.

This clone occurred a few times. CDR3 sequence (DNA): TGCGCCAGCAGCCAAGACGGTTCGGGAAACTATGGCTACACCTTC. Translating it yields CASSQDGSGNYGYTF. This rearrangement joins TRBV4-3 to TRBJ1-2, with D hard to call. CDR1 and CDR2 (germline): LGHNA, YSLEER. Trimming removed 0 bases from V and 2 bases from J, with 10 bases in between. There are 15 residues in the CDR3.

This chain links TRBV15 with TRBJ2-7; 8 nucleotides match TRBD1. The CDR3 is made up of 14 amino acids. The germline V gene has CDR1 LNHNV and CDR2 YYDKDF (reference sequence). The J segment lost 7 bases and the V segment lost 0 bases, leaving 5 bases of the junction unmatched. Here the CDR3 reads CATSRDRTGIEQYF. CDR3 nucleotides: TGTGCCACCAGCAGAGATAGGACAGGGATTGAGCAGTACTTC.

The chain employs TRBV5-1 and TRBJ1-1, with TRBD1 matching 7 bases. The CDR3 has 15 amino acids. The V segment lost 0 bases and the J segment 3 bases; nucleotides outside the gene matches: 5. Per the germline V gene, CDR1 is SGHRS and CDR2 is YFSETQ. The CDR3, as DNA: TGCGCCAGCAGCTTGGTTGGGACAGAGGACACTGAAGCTTTCTTT. Translating it yields CASSLVGTEDTEAFF.

This clone appeared a few times. The V gene is TRBV2, the J gene TRBJ1-6; TRBD1 matches 10 bases. The CDR3 spans 15 residues. V lost 3 bases to trimming and J lost 7 bases; unmatched junction nucleotides: 3. Germline CDR1 and CDR2: SNHLY and FYNNEI. For the CDR3, the DNA is TGTGCCAGCAGTGACGACAGGGGGCGAAATTCACCCCTCCACTTT. Amino acid sequence: CASSDDRGRNSPLHF.

The chain couples TRBV4-3 to TRBJ1-1, with D uncertain. Trimming left V 1 base short and J 1 base short, with 10 bases between. CDR1 and CDR2 (germline): LGHNA, YSLEER. This CDR3 contains 15 residues. The chain's CDR3 is CASSQAPTWNTEAFF. For the CDR3, the DNA is TGCGCCAGCAGCCAAGCCCCGACATGGAACACTGAAGCTTTCTTT.

The chain uses TRBV10-3 and TRBJ1-1; D ambiguous. The CDR3 runs 13 residues. Germline assignment: CDR1 ENHRY and CDR2 SYGVKD. Trimming removed 8 bases at V and 1 base at J, with 11 bases between. This chain's CDR3 is CAIRTRENTEAFF. CDR3 bases: TGTGCCATCCGCACAAGAGAGAACACTGAAGCTTTCTTT.

This chain uses TRBV5-6 with TRBJ1-4; D is perhaps TRBD1 (6 bases). Germline-derived CDR1 and CDR2 are SGHDT and YYEEEE. V lost 3 bases and J 6 bases, leaving 12 bases between the germline ends. This CDR3 spans 14 amino acids. The CDR3 sequence: CASSSTGRDEKLFF. The CDR3 DNA reads as TGTGCCAGCAGCTCAACAGGGAGGGATGAAAAACTGTTTTTT.

This clone was observed a single time. The chain links TRBV10-1 to TRBJ2-2; TRBD1 aligns across 7 bases. In germline, CDR1 is WNHNN, CDR2 SYGVQD (reference sequence). V lost 8 bases and J lost 5; bases outside the gene matches: 8. The CDR3 has 14 residues. CDR3 nucleotides: TGCGCCAGCCGACAGGGACAAGAAACCGGGGAGCTGTTTTTT. The encoded protein is CASRQGQETGELFF.

This CDR3 reads CASSLRNTEAFF. The CDR3 nucleotides are TGTGCCAGCAGCCTCCGGAACACTGAAGCTTTCTTT. V and J are TRBV4-2 and TRBJ1-1; D remains unclear. The CDR3 is 12 amino acids. CDR1 is LGHNA, CDR2 YNFKEQ, per germline. V lost 4 bases and J lost 1, with 4 bases in between.

The rearrangement links TRBV5-1 to TRBJ2-3; 7 bases match TRBD1. The J segment lost 0 bases and the V segment lost 3 bases, leaving 7 bases of the junction unmatched. Germline CDR1 SGHRS, CDR2 YFSETQ. This CDR3 has 16 residues. The CDR3 spells CASSWQTGRSTDTQYF. CDR3 in DNA: TGCGCCAGCAGCTGGCAGACAGGGCGGAGCACAGATACGCAGTATTTT.

The rearrangement uses TRBV9 and TRBJ1-5; no reliable D call. The CDR3 runs to 15 residues. V was cut by 0 bases and J by 6 bases, with 13 bases left in between. Germline V CDR1 and CDR2: SGDLS, YYNGEE. DNA of the CDR3: TGTGCCAGCAGCGTAGGGTTCGGGTGGTCTCAGCCCCAGCATTTT. Its translation is CASSVGFGWSQPQHF.

The V and J genes are TRBV5-1 and TRBJ2-1; D is perhaps TRBD1 (5 bases). Trimming pared 1 base from V and 5 bases from J, leaving 13 bases between. Germline-derived CDR1 and CDR2 are SGHRS and YFSETQ. The length of the CDR3 is 15 residues. The CDR3 sequence is CASSLLPQGDNEQFF. The CDR3 bases are TGCGCCAGCAGCTTGCTACCCCAAGGGGACAATGAGCAGTTCTTC.

The rearrangement links TRBV19 to TRBJ1-3; D uncertain. Germline CDR1 is LNHDA and CDR2 is SQIVND (reference sequence). Deletions cut 1 base from V and 0 bases from J, with 13 bases between. The CDR3 spans 17 residues. The DNA for the CDR3 is TGTGCCAGTAGTATAGCAGGATCTACGAGCTCTGGAAACACCATATATTTT. Its protein is CASSIAGSTSSGNTIYF.

The rearrangement links TRBV4-1 to TRBJ1-1; 9 bases match TRBD1. Germline CDR1 is MGHRA and CDR2 is YSYEKL. Trimming cost V 2 bases and J 0 bases; bases outside gene matches: 10. The CDR3 has 18 residues. CDR3 in amino acids: CASSQRGGRDRVNTEAFF. CDR3 DNA sequence: TGCGCCAGCAGCCAAAGAGGGGGGAGGGACAGGGTGAACACTGAAGCTTTCTTT.